What follows describes a single T cell receptor beta chain. Its antigen remains unknown. CDR1 and CDR2 from the germline V gene are SEHNR and FQNEAQ (reference sequence). The CDR3 extends over 15 amino acids. Trimming at V came to 2 bases and at J to 0 bases, leaving 4 bases not matched to a gene. These data originate in a study of cytomegalovirus exposure and HLA in healthy donors. Findings and caveats of the study: Some segments of the V type, notably TRBV6-2 and TRBV6-3, were excluded as indistinguishable. One variant, a missense change in DCLRE1C, was linked in a later analysis to TCR beta V- and J-gene trimming. The study had only CMV serostatus as immune exposure information.

Primers: 60 Vbeta forward and 13 Jbeta reverse. Assay used: immunoSEQ multiplex PCR; TCRdb lists only in-frame clones, some missing. The table shows about 160,000 clones, with 80% occurring only once. The J gene is TRBJ2-7, the V gene TRBV7-9; 7 bases are shared with TRBD2. Sequenced input: PBMCs. This clonotype was obtained from a man aged 30-40 years in good health and CMV-seronegative. CDR3 protein: CASSLRGGLSYEQYF. The CDR3 DNA is TGTGCCAGCAGCTTAAGGGGAGGGCTCTCCTACGAGCAGTACTTC.